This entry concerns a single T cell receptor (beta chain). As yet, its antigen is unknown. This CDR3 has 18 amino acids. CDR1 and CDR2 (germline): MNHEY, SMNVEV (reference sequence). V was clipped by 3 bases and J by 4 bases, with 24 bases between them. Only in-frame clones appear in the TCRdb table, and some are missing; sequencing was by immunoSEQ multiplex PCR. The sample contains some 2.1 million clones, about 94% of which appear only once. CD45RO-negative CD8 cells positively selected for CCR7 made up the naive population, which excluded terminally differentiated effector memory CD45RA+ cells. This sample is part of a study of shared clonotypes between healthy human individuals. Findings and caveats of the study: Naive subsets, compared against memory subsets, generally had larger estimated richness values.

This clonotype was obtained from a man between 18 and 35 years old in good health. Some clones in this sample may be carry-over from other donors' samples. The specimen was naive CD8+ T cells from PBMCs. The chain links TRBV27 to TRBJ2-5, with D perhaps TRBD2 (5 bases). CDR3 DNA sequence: TGTGCCAGCAGTTTGGGTCACGGCACCTGGAGGACCCTAGAGACCCAGTACTTC. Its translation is CASSLGHGTWRTLETQYF.